The rows below give T cell receptor beta chains drawn from one sample of a study of shared clonotypes between healthy human individuals. Here immunoSEQ multiplex PCR was the method, and the copy in TCRdb shows in-frame clones only, minus some. The sample lists around 1.6 million clones, 95% to 99% occurring once. Sequences were obtained from naive CD4+ T cells sorted from blood. These receptors came from a man aged 25 to 40 in good health. The CDR3 runs from the conserved cysteine through the conserved F or W. A D gene is named only where the DNA matches it firmly. Expanded clones get a size class; other rows say once, few or many, or leave the size out.

size: .; D: TRBD2; V: TRBV2; J: TRBJ2-7; CDR3: CASRALAGVEQYF; DNA: TGTGCCAGCAGAGCACTAGCGGGAGTCGAGCAGTACTTC
size: .; D: .; V: TRBV5-8; J: TRBJ2-1; CDR3: CASSLGLEAYNEQFF; DNA: TGTGCCAGCAGCTTGGGTCTAGAGGCCTACAATGAGCAGTTCTTC
size: .; D: .; V: TRBV30; J: TRBJ2-7; CDR3: CAWRARTLSYEQYF; DNA: TGTGCCTGGAGGGCCCGAACCCTCTCCTACGAGCAGTACTTC
size: .; D: .; V: TRBV11-2; J: TRBJ2-1; CDR3: CASSLDSMTREQFF; DNA: TGTGCCAGCAGCTTAGACAGTATGACACGCGAGCAGTTCTTC
size: .; D: TRBD2; V: TRBV28; J: TRBJ2-1; CDR3: CASRLEGGPVHEQFF; DNA: TGTGCCAGCCGGTTGGAGGGAGGGCCGGTGCATGAGCAGTTCTTC
size: .; D: .; V: TRBV4-1; J: TRBJ2-3; CDR3: CASSLKVALTGTDTQYF; DNA: TGCGCCAGCAGCCTTAAGGTAGCGTTGACCGGCACAGATACGCAGTATTTT
size: once; D: .; V: TRBV18; J: TRBJ1-2; CDR3: CASSPSEGGYTF; DNA: TGTGCCAGCTCACCTTCCGAGGGGGGCTACACCTTC
size: .; D: .; V: TRBV11-2; J: TRBJ2-1; CDR3: CASSLVLTGIIHNEQFF; DNA: TGTGCCAGCAGCTTAGTTCTGACAGGAATAATTCACAATGAGCAGTTCTTC
size: .; D: .; V: TRBV11-1; J: TRBJ2-2; CDR3: CASSLAEWKGLGSGELFF; DNA: TGTGCCAGCAGCTTAGCGGAATGGAAAGGGTTGGGTTCCGGGGAGCTGTTTTTT
size: .; D: .; V: TRBV9; J: TRBJ2-2; CDR3: CASSVGDTGELFF; DNA: TGTGCCAGCAGCGTAGGGGACACCGGGGAGCTGTTTTTT
size: .; D: TRBD2; V: TRBV19; J: TRBJ2-3; CDR3: CASSLGLAGVGTDTQYF; DNA: TGTGCCAGTAGCCTGGGACTAGCGGGAGTAGGCACAGATACGCAGTATTTT